Listed below are T cell receptor beta chains from one sample, sequenced in a study of technical replicates of blood from a handful of donors. The table came from immunoSEQ multiplex PCR; TCRdb's copy has only in-frame clones and leaves some out. The sample holds 80,000 or so clones; roughly 98% are singletons and the top ten take approximately 0.15%. Sequencing input: T cells isolated from PBMCs. These receptors all stem from a human donor in good health. The CDR3 runs from the conserved cysteine through the conserved F or W. The order of the fields is D gene, V gene, J gene, clone size, CDR3 protein, CDR3 DNA. A D gene is named only where the DNA matches it firmly. Where a row states a size, it is once, few, many or the class of an expanded clone; other rows omit it.

>NA|TRBV18|TRBJ2-1|NA
CASSQGRSSDEQFF
TGTGCCAGCTCTCAAGGCAGGTCGTCCGATGAGCAGTTCTTC
>NA|TRBV14|TRBJ2-2|NA
CASSPAFPANTGELFF
TGTGCCAGCAGCCCCGCTTTCCCAGCGAACACCGGGGAGCTGTTTTTT
>NA|TRBV2|TRBJ2-7|NA
CASSGGGEQYF
TGTGCCAGCAGTGGAGGGGGCGAGCAGTACTTC
>TRBD2|TRBV11-2|TRBJ2-1|NA
CASTSRASGPSHPYNEQFF
TGTGCCAGCACCTCCCGGGCTAGCGGGCCCTCACATCCATACAATGAGCAGTTCTTC
>TRBD1|TRBV5-1|TRBJ2-2|NA
CASSFRDRSPPSTGELFF
TGCGCCAGCAGCTTCCGGGACAGGAGCCCACCCTCCACCGGGGAGCTGTTTTTT
>NA|TRBV6-1|TRBJ2-7|NA
CASSDMFSGSYEQYF
TGTGCCAGCAGTGATATGTTCAGCGGCAGCTACGAGCAGTACTTC
>NA|TRBV2|TRBJ2-7|NA
CASRRDEQYF
TGTGCCAGCCGCAGGGACGAGCAGTACTTC
>TRBD1|TRBV5-1|TRBJ2-7|NA
CASSSLSSIGQAYEQYF
TGCGCCAGCAGCTCTCTATCTTCCATTGGACAGGCCTACGAGCAGTACTTC
>NA|TRBV5-5|TRBJ2-7|NA
CASSLRGASQYEQYF
TGTGCCAGCAGCTTGCGTGGGGCTAGTCAATACGAGCAGTACTTC
>NA|TRBV28|TRBJ1-5|NA
CASSLGRGMSPPHF
TGTGCCAGCAGTTTGGGACGCGGGATGTCGCCCCCTCATTTT
>NA|TRBV28|TRBJ2-2|NA
CASIIGGGDTGELFF
TGTGCCAGCATCATTGGAGGGGGCGACACCGGGGAGCTGTTTTTT
>NA|TRBV5-1|TRBJ1-1|NA
CASSLGGRENTEAFF
TGCGCCAGCAGCTTGGGGGGCAGGGAAAACACTGAAGCTTTCTTT
>TRBD2|TRBV6-1|TRBJ2-7|NA
CASSDPAGGFYEQYF
TGTGCCAGCAGTGATCCAGCGGGAGGTTTCTACGAGCAGTACTTC
>NA|TRBV6-5|TRBJ2-5|NA
CASRKTGETQYF
TGTGCCAGCAGGAAGACAGGAGAGACCCAGTACTTC
>TRBD1|TRBV23-1|TRBJ1-2|once
CASSQSPGQGANGYTF
TGCGCCAGCAGTCAATCGCCGGGACAGGGGGCGAATGGCTACACCTTC
>TRBD1|TRBV6-5|TRBJ2-3|NA
CASSGTVGTDTQYF
TGTGCCAGCAGTGGGACAGTGGGCACAGATACGCAGTATTTT
>NA|TRBV10-3|TRBJ1-1|NA
CAISEPPRGDTEAFF
TGTGCCATCAGTGAGCCCCCGCGAGGCGACACTGAAGCTTTCTTT
>TRBD1|TRBV27|TRBJ2-7|NA
CASSTKSGTGGANNEQYF
TGTGCCAGCAGTACCAAATCCGGGACAGGGGGCGCTAACAACGAGCAGTACTTC
>TRBD2|TRBV30|TRBJ2-3|NA
CAWSFGGGDTQYF
TGTGCCTGGAGTTTCGGGGGGGGAGATACGCAGTATTTT
>NA|TRBV6-1|TRBJ1-1|NA
CASSEEGWGEAFF
TGTGCCAGCAGTGAAGAGGGGTGGGGGGAGGCTTTCTTT
>NA|TRBV9|TRBJ2-3|NA
CASSGRPRGPLGTDTQYF
TGTGCCAGCAGCGGGAGGCCCCGCGGCCCGCTTGGGACAGATACGCAGTATTTT
>TRBD2|TRBV6-5|TRBJ2-5|NA
CASSYSGTGGLKTQYF
TGTGCCAGCAGTTACTCTGGGACGGGGGGGTTAAAGACCCAGTACTTC
>TRBD1|TRBV7-2|TRBJ1-1|NA
CASRPYGQDIEAFF
TGTGCCAGCAGACCATACGGACAGGACATAGAAGCTTTCTTT
>NA|TRBV27|TRBJ2-7|NA
CASSLNGLGLADLSYEQYF
TGTGCCAGCAGTTTAAACGGGCTTGGATTAGCGGATCTCTCCTACGAGCAGTACTTC
>NA|TRBV28|TRBJ1-4|NA
CASSYTGLNEKLFF
TGTGCCAGCAGTTATACAGGGCTTAATGAAAAACTGTTTTTT